Listed below are T cell receptor beta chains from one sample, sequenced in a study of OX40 agonist ivuxolimab in advanced cancers. TCRdb's table, derived via immunoSEQ multiplex PCR, lists solely in-frame clones and lacks some. The repertoire holds more than 65,000 clones, with around 89% as singletons. The input for sequencing was CD4+ or CD8+ T cells sorted from blood, taken in a trial of the OX40 agonist ivuxolimab. Receptor source: an adult with an advanced solid tumor such as melanoma, head and neck, liver or kidney cancer. The CDR3 runs from the conserved cysteine through the conserved F or W. A D gene is named only where the DNA matches it firmly. Clone size is not always given. Where it is, it says once, few, many or a class for expanded clones.

v_call	d_call	j_call	clone_size	cdr3_aa	cdr3_nt
TRBV11-3	TRBD2	TRBJ2-1	.	CASSPRSITRGDHEQFF	TGTGCCAGCAGCCCCAGATCCATTACACGGGGGGACCATGAGCAGTTCTTC
TRBV25-1	.	TRBJ1-4	.	CASTHNEKLFF	TGTGCCAGCACCCATAATGAAAAACTGTTTTTT
TRBV6-4	.	TRBJ1-4	.	CASSDLDSPGTNEKLFF	TGTGCCAGCAGTGACCTCGACAGCCCGGGAACTAATGAAAAACTGTTTTTT
TRBV5-1	TRBD1	TRBJ1-1	.	CASSLDQGAYTEAFF	TGCGCCAGCAGCCTAGACCAGGGGGCTTACACTGAAGCTTTCTTT
TRBV7-9	.	TRBJ1-3	.	CASSSPQEGGLRGNTIYF	TGTGCCAGCAGCTCGCCCCAGGAGGGAGGACTTCGGGGAAACACCATATATTTT
TRBV18	.	TRBJ1-3	.	CASSPERDTIYF	TGTGCCAGCTCACCTGAGAGAGACACCATATATTTT
TRBV4-2	.	TRBJ1-4	once	CASSQDWGRAAATNEKLFF	TGTGCCAGCAGCCAAGATTGGGGCAGGGCAGCTGCAACTAATGAAAAACTGTTTTTT
TRBV12-5	TRBD1	TRBJ2-7	.	CASGPTGVSSYEQYF	TGTGCTAGTGGACCCACAGGGGTAAGCTCCTACGAGCAGTACTTC
TRBV6-5	.	TRBJ2-6	.	CASSSYQGSGANVLTF	TGTGCCAGCAGTTCCTATCAAGGCTCTGGGGCCAACGTCCTGACTTTC
TRBV10-3	.	TRBJ2-1	.	CAIRGGMNEQFF	TGTGCCATCAGGGGCGGGATGAATGAGCAGTTCTTC
TRBV11-2	.	TRBJ2-3	once	CASSLDTQGGTDTQYF	TGTGCCAGCAGCTTAGATACCCAGGGTGGGACAGATACGCAGTATTTT
TRBV11-2	.	TRBJ1-3	once	CASSLSWLSGNTIYF	TGTGCCAGCAGCTTATCGTGGCTCTCTGGAAACACCATATATTTT
TRBV5-1	.	TRBJ2-5	once	CASSPPSRSTQETQYF	TGCGCCAGCAGCCCCCCTAGCAGGTCCACACAAGAGACCCAGTACTTC
TRBV11-2	TRBD2	TRBJ2-1	.	CASSLFTSGGVEQFF	TGTGCCAGCAGCTTATTTACTAGCGGGGGAGTAGAGCAGTTCTTC
TRBV7-9	.	TRBJ1-1	.	CASSLVLEAFF	TGTGCCAGCAGCTTAGTTCTAGAAGCTTTCTTT
TRBV6-1	.	TRBJ2-5	.	CASWLGPYQETQYF	TGTGCCAGCTGGTTGGGACCGTACCAAGAGACCCAGTACTTC
TRBV5-4	TRBD1	TRBJ2-1	.	CASSAGGTGYYNEQFF	TGTGCCAGCAGCGCTGGCGGGACAGGGTACTACAATGAGCAGTTCTTC
TRBV5-1	.	TRBJ2-5	.	CASSQHPAVQETQYF	TGCGCCAGCAGCCAACACCCTGCGGTCCAAGAGACCCAGTACTTC
TRBV7-9	.	TRBJ1-2	.	CASSFGGKANYGYTF	TGTGCCAGCAGCTTTGGAGGGAAGGCTAACTATGGCTACACCTTC
TRBV29-1	.	TRBJ2-1	.	CSGRIVSNEQFF	TGCAGCGGACGGATTGTCTCCAATGAGCAGTTCTTC
TRBV30	.	TRBJ2-7	.	CAWSLGLSYEQYF	TGTGCCTGGAGTTTGGGACTTTCCTACGAGCAGTACTTC
TRBV28	TRBD1	TRBJ1-2	.	CASSLYDREGYTF	TGTGCCAGCAGTTTATACGACAGGGAAGGCTACACCTTC
TRBV7-9	.	TRBJ1-2	.	CASSSRQANYGYTF	TGTGCCAGCAGCTCACGGCAGGCTAACTATGGCTACACCTTC
TRBV20-1	.	TRBJ2-2	.	CSAFWAGELFF	TGCAGTGCCTTCTGGGCCGGGGAGCTGTTTTTT
TRBV10-3	.	TRBJ1-1	.	CAISESGTTEAFF	TGTGCCATCAGTGAGTCGGGGACCACTGAAGCTTTCTTT
TRBV11-1	.	TRBJ2-7	.	CASSLGTIEQYF	TGTGCCAGCAGCCTCGGAACCATCGAGCAGTACTTC
TRBV7-2	TRBD2	TRBJ2-1	.	CASSLFGTSYSEQFF	TGTGCCAGCAGCTTATTTGGGACTAGCTACAGTGAGCAGTTCTTC
TRBV4-1	.	TRBJ2-5	.	CASSQDQDIVETQYF	TGCGCCAGCAGCCAAGATCAAGACATCGTGGAGACCCAGTACTTC
TRBV29-1	.	TRBJ2-3	.	CSVDLWGTDTQYF	TGCAGCGTTGATCTGTGGGGGACAGATACGCAGTATTTT
TRBV18	.	TRBJ1-1	.	CASSPPLMGLNTEAFF	TGTGCCAGCTCACCACCGTTAATGGGCTTGAACACTGAAGCTTTCTTT
TRBV7-3	.	TRBJ1-2	.	CASSSSLGYGYTF	TGTGCCAGCAGCTCCAGTCTCGGCTATGGCTACACCTTC
TRBV10-2	.	TRBJ2-7	few	CASNAGSSYEQYF	TGCGCCAGCAATGCCGGGAGCTCCTACGAGCAGTACTTC
TRBV19	.	TRBJ2-1	.	CASSGSRNEQFF	TGTGCCAGTAGCGGGTCTCGAAATGAGCAGTTCTTC
TRBV7-9	TRBD1	TRBJ1-6	.	CASRQGQGVSPLHF	TGTGCCAGCAGACAGGGACAGGGTGTATCACCCCTCCACTTT
TRBV10-3	TRBD1	TRBJ2-3	.	CAILRNPGQGADTQYF	TGTGCCATTCTTAGAAACCCGGGACAGGGGGCAGATACGCAGTATTTT
TRBV29-1	.	TRBJ2-5	once	CSVANWGYQETQYF	TGCAGCGTTGCGAATTGGGGGTACCAAGAGACCCAGTACTTC
TRBV7-3	.	TRBJ1-1	.	CASSLMGGGRNTEAFF	TGTGCCAGCAGCTTAATGGGAGGTGGCAGGAACACTGAAGCTTTCTTT
TRBV18	TRBD1	TRBJ2-7	.	CASSPGTEVPYEQYF	TGTGCCAGCTCACCCGGGACAGAAGTCCCCTACGAGCAGTACTTC
TRBV23-1	.	TRBJ2-7	.	CASVDAGQGGRGRSYEQYF	TGCGCCAGCGTCGATGCGGGGCAGGGGGGAAGGGGGCGCTCCTACGAGCAGTACTTC
TRBV6-5	.	TRBJ1-2	.	CASSHGPSLGGYTF	TGTGCCAGCAGCCACGGACCCTCCCTCGGAGGCTACACCTTC
TRBV10-1	TRBD1	TRBJ1-1	.	CASRQGTYTEAFF	TGCGCCAGCAGACAGGGGACATACACTGAAGCTTTCTTT
TRBV11-2	.	TRBJ2-7	once	CASSLGQLASYEQYF	TGTGCCAGCAGCTTAGGCCAGTTAGCCTCCTACGAGCAGTACTTC
TRBV5-1	.	TRBJ2-2	.	CASKGALDTGELFF	TGCGCCAGCAAAGGGGCCCTGGACACCGGGGAGCTGTTTTTT